This record looks at one T cell receptor beta chain sequence and its context. The antigen is undetermined. This sample was taken from a study of cytomegalovirus exposure and HLA in healthy donors. Germline values: CDR1 SQVTM, CDR2 ANQGSEA. V lost 1 base, J lost 0 bases, and 1 base stayed unmatched. The CDR3 runs 15 residues. In the PCR, 60 Vbeta and 13 Jbeta primers were used. Here immunoSEQ multiplex PCR was the method, and the copy in TCRdb shows in-frame clones only, minus some. The sample has 110,000 or so clones, roughly four fifths seen once. Study results and caveats: Some TCR beta chains (roughly 150 of them) were listed as cytomegalovirus-associated. Most sequenced TCRs were rare (though some public TCRs occurred in many donors).

The chain links TRBV29-1 to TRBJ2-1; 9 positions match TRBD2. The material sequenced was PBMCs. The TCR comes from a woman aged 40 to 49 in good health and CMV-seropositive. The CDR3 loop is CSVEGLADSYNEQFF. The CDR3 DNA is TGCAGCGTTGAAGGACTAGCGGACTCCTACAATGAGCAGTTCTTC.